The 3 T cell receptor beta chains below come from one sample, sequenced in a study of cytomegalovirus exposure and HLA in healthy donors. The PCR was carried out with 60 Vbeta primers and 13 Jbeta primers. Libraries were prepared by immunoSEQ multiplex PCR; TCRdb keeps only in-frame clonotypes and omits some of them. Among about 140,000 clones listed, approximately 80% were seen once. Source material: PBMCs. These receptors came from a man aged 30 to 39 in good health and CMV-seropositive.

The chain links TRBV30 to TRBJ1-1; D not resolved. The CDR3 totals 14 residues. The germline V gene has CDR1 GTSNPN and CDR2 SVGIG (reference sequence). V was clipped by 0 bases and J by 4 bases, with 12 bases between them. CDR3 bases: TGTGCCTGGAGTGTTCCGGGAAGGATCACTGAAGCTTTCTTT. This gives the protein CAWSVPGRITEAFF.

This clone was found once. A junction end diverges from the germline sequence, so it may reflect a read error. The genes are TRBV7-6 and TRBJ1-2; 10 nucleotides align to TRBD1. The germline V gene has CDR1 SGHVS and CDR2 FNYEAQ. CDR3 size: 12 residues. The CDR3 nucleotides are TGTGCCAGCAGCGATGGGACAGGGGCGCAATCCTTC. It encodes CASSDGTGAQSF.

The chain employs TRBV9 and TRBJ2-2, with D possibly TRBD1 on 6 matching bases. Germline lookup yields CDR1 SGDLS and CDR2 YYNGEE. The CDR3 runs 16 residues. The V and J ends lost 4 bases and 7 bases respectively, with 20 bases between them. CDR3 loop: CASSPTTGKIGGELFF. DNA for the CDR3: TGTGCCAGCAGCCCAACTACAGGGAAAATTGGCGGGGAGCTGTTTTTT.